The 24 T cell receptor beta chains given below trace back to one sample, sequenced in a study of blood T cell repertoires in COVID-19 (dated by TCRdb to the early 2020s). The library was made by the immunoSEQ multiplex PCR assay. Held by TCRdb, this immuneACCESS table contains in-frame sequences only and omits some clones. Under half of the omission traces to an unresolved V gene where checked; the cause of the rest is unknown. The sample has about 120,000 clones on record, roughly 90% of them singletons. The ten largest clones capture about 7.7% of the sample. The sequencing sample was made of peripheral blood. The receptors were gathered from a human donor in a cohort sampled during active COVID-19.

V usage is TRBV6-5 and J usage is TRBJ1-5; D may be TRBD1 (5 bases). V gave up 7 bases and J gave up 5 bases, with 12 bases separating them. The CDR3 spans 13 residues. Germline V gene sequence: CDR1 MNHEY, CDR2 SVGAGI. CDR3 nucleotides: TGTGCCAGCATCTCGGACATCGATCAGCCCCAGCATTTT. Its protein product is CASISDIDQPQHF.

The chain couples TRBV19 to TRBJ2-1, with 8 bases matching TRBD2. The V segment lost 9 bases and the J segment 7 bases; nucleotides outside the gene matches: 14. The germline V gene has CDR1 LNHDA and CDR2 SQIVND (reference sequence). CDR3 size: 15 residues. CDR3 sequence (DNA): TGTGCCAGGCCGGCTCGGGAGGGCGAGTGGAATGAGCAGTTCTTC. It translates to CARPAREGEWNEQFF.

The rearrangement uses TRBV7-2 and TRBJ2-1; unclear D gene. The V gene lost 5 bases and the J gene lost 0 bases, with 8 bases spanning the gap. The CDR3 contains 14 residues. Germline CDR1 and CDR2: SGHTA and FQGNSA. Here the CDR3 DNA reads TGTGCCAGCAGCGGAGTAAGCTCCTACAATGAGCAGTTCTTC. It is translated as CASSGVSSYNEQFF.

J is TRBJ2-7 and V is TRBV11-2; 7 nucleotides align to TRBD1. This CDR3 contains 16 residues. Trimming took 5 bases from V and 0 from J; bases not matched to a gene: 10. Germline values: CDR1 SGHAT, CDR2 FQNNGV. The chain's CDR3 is CASSRDSLPTSYEQYF. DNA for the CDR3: TGTGCCAGCAGCCGGGACAGTTTACCTACCTCCTACGAGCAGTACTTC.

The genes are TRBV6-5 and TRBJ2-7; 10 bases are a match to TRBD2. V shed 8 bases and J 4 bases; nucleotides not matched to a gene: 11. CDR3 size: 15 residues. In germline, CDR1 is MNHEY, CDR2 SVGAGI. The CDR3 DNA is TGTGCCAGCGGTACCAAGCGGGGGGGCCTGTACGAGCAGTACTTC. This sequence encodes CASGTKRGGLYEQYF.

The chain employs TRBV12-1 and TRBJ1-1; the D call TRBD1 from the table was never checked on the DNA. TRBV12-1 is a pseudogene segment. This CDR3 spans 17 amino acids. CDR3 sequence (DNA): TGTGCCAGCAGCCTCACAGGGGGCAGGGATCGATGCACTGAAGCTTTCTTT. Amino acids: CASSLTGGRDRCTEAFF.

In DNA, the CDR3 is TGTGCCAGTAGTCTCGGACTAGCAGATACGCAGTATTTT. This encodes CASSLGLADTQYF. The chain carries TRBV19 and TRBJ2-3; 7 bases align to TRBD2. The CDR3 is 13 residues long. The ends lost 5 bases at V and 4 bases at J; junction bases unmatched: 3. Germline loops: CDR1 LNHDA, CDR2 SQIVND (reference sequence).

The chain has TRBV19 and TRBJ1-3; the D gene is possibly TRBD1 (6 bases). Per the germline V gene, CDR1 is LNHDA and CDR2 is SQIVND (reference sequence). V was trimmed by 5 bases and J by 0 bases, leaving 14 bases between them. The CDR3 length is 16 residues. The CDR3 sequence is CASSEGHTISGNTIYF. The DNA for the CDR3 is TGTGCCAGTAGTGAGGGACACACAATCTCTGGAAACACCATATATTTT.

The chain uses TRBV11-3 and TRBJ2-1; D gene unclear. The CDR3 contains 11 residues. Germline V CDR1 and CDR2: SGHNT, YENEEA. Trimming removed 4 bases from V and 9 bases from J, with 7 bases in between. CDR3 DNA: TGTGCCAGCAGCTCCACCGGTGAGCAGTTCTTC. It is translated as CASSSTGEQFF. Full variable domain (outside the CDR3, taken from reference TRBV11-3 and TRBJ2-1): EAGVVQSPRYKIIEKKQPVAFWCNPISGHNTLYWYLQNLGQGPELLIRYENEEAVDDSQLPKDRFSAERLKGVDSTLKIQPAELGDSAVYLCASSSTGEQFFGPGTRLTVL.

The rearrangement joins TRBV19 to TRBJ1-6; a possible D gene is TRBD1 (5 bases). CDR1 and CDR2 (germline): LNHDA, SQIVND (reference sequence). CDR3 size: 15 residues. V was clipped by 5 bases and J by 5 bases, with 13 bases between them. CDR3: CASSPLQGDNSPLHF. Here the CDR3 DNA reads TGTGCCAGTAGTCCCCTCCAGGGCGATAATTCACCCCTCCACTTT. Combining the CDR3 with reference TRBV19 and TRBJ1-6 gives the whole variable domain DGGITQSPKYLFRKEGQNVTLSCEQNLNHDAMYWYRQDPGQGLRLIYYSQIVNDFQKGDIAEGYSVSREKKESFPLTVTSAQKNPTAFYLCASSPLQGDNSPLHFGNGTRLTVT.

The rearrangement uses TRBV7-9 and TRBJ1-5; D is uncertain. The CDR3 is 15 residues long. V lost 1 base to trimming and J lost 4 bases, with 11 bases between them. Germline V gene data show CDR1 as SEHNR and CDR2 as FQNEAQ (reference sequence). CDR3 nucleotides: TGTGCCAGCAGCTTAGGAGTTTCCGGGAATCAGCCCCAGCATTTT. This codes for CASSLGVSGNQPQHF.

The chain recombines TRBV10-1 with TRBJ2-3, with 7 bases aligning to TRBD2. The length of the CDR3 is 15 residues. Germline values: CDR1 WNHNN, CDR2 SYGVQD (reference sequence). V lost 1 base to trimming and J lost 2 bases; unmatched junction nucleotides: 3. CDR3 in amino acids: CASSEFGRNTDTQYF. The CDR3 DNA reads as TGCGCCAGCAGTGAGTTCGGGAGGAACACAGATACGCAGTATTTT.

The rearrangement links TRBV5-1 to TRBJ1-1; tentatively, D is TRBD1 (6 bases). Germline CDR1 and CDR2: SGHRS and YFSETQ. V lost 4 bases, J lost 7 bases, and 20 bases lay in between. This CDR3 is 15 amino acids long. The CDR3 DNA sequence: TGCGCCAGCAGCCAAATTACACAGGGTGGGGGTGAAGCTTTCTTT. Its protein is CASSQITQGGGEAFF.

DNA for the CDR3: TGTGCCAGCACCAGGGGGCACAACAATGAGCAGTTCTTC. Amino acids: CASTRGHNNEQFF. The chain combines TRBV6-5 with TRBJ2-1, with 8 bases identical to TRBD1. V dropped 7 bases and J dropped 5; count of bases not matched to a gene: 4. CDR1 and CDR2 (germline): MNHEY, SVGAGI. There are 13 residues in the CDR3.

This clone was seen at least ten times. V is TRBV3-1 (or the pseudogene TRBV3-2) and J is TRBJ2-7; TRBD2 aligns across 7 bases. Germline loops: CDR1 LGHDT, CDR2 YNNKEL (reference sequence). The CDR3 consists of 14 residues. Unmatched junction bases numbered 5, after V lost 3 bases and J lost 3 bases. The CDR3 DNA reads TGTGCCAGCAGCCACGGCGGGGGTCTCTACGAGCAGTACTTC. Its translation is CASSHGGGLYEQYF.

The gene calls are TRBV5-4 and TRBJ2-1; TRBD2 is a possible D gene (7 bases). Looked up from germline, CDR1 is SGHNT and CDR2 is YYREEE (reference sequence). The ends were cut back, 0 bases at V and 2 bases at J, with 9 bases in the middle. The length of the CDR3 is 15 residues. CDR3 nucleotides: TGTGCCAGCAGCTTGGTGGGGGGGCCCTACAATGAGCAGTTCTTC. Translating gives CASSLVGGPYNEQFF.

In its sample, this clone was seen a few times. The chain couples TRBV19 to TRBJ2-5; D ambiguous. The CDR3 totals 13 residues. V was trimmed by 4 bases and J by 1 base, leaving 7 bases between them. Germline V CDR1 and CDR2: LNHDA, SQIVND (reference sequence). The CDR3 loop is CASSKQIQETQYF. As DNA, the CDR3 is TGTGCCAGTAGTAAACAGATCCAAGAGACCCAGTACTTC.

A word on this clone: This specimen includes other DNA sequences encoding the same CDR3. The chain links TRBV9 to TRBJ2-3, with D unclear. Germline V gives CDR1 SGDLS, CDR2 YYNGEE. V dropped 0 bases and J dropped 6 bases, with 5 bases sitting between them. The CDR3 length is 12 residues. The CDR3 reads CASSVGEDTQYF. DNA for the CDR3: TGTGCCAGCAGCGTAGGTGAGGATACGCAGTATTTT.

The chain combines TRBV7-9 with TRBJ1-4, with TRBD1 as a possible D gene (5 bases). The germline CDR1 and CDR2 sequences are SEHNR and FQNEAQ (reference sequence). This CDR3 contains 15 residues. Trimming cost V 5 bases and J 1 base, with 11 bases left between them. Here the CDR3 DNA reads TGTGCCAGCAGCCCCACCGACAGAACTAATGAAAAACTGTTTTTT. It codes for CASSPTDRTNEKLFF.

The CDR3 sequence: CASSPAPGQPSSYEQYF. CDR3 in DNA: TGTGCCAGCAGCCCCGCCCCGGGACAGCCAAGCTCCTACGAGCAGTACTTC. This sequence joins TRBV3-1 (or the pseudogene TRBV3-2) and TRBJ2-7; 7 positions match TRBD1. The CDR3 covers 17 residues. The J segment lost 0 bases and the V segment lost 4 bases, leaving 12 bases of the junction unmatched. CDR1 LGHDT and CDR2 YNNKEL come from the germline V gene (reference sequence).

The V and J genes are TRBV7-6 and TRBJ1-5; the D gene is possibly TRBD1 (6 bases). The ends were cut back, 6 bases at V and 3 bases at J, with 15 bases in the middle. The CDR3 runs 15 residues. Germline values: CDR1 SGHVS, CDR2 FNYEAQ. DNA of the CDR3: TGTGCCAGCAGTAAAGGGGGACGAAACAATCAGCCCCAGCATTTT. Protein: CASSKGGRNNQPQHF.

The CDR3 here is CASGGLLFTDTQYF. As DNA, the CDR3 is TGCGCCAGCGGGGGACTCCTCTTCACAGATACGCAGTATTTT. V gene TRBV5-1 combines with J gene TRBJ2-3; D perhaps matches TRBD2 (6 bases). The germline V gene encodes CDR1 SGHRS and CDR2 YFSETQ. CDR3 size: 14 residues. The ends were cut back, 7 bases at V and 2 bases at J, with 14 bases in the middle. Drawing the rest from reference TRBV5-1 and TRBJ2-3, the complete variable domain is KAGVTQTPRYLIKTRGQQVTLSCSPISGHRSVSWYQQTPGQGLQFLFEYFSETQRNKGNFPGRFSGRQFSNSRSEMNVSTLELGDSALYLCASGGLLFTDTQYFGPGTRLTVL.

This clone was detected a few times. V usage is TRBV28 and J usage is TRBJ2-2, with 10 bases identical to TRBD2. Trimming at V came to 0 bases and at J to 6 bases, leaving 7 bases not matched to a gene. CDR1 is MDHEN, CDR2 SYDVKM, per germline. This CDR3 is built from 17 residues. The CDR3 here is CASSLWRLAGGPGELFF. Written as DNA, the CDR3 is TGTGCCAGCAGTTTATGGAGACTAGCGGGCGGGCCCGGGGAGCTGTTTTTT.

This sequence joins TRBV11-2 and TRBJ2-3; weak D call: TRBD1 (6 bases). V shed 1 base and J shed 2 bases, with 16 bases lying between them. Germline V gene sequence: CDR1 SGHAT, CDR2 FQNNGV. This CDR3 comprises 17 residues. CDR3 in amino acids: CASSLAAPRGYTDTQYF. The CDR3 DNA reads TGTGCCAGCAGCTTAGCGGCCCCAAGGGGGTACACAGATACGCAGTATTTT.